This T cell receptor beta chain comes out of a study of T cells in Graves' hyperthyroidism and ophthalmopathy. This clonotype occurred many times. Germline V gene data show CDR1 as ENHRY and CDR2 as SYGVKD. V was clipped by 11 bases and J by 0 bases, with 8 bases between them. The CDR3 consists of 11 residues. A lack of ophthalmopathy progression within 18 months defined stable Graves' hyperthyroidism. Diagnosis relied on clinical symptoms, serum thyroxine and TRAb, thyroid ultrasound and orbital computed tomography. Amplification of TCR beta CDR3 regions was performed using RNA transcripts as template. First-round RT-PCR of the TCR CDR3 relied on the HTBI primer set. In TCRdb, the multiplex PCR reads were re-called with MiXCR into one record per CDR3 protein. The data contain under 700,000 distinct CDR3 sequences, roughly 50% of them singletons.

The V and J genes are TRBV10-3 and TRBJ2-7; D is perhaps TRBD2 (6 bases). This sequence was found in a woman aged 18-29 years with Graves' hyperthyroidism. The sequenced material came from peripheral blood or thyroid tissue (not recorded which). The DNA of the CDR3 is TGTGCCGTGACTAGCTCCTACGAGCAGTACTTC. Protein product: CAVTSSYEQYF.